This T cell receptor beta chain emerged from a study of blood T cells in healthy people across ages. This CDR3 is built from 15 residues. The trim removed 6 bases at V and 11 bases at J, leaving 14 bases unmatched. Germline CDR1 reads MNHEY; CDR2 reads SVGEGT. Next came a second PCR, run for about 7 to 12 cycles, which used a sample-barcoded 5' primer along with a J-beta primer mix. Tagging of each cDNA molecule was performed by a template-switch adaptor with 12 random nucleotides. MiXCR, applied by TCRdb to the 5' RACE reads, yields one record per CDR3 protein. The repertoire has hundreds of thousands of distinct CDR3 sequences, roughly 49% of them found once; the top ten carry roughly 31%. This clonotype has only a few counts.

The chain joins TRBV6-2 or TRBV6-3 to TRBJ2-5; 11 nucleotides line up with TRBD2. The sequenced sample was blood. The receptor comes from a woman aged 60-75 years in good health. The CDR3 DNA sequence: TGTGCCAGCAGCCGTCGACTAGCGGGACGGGATGAGCAGTACTTC. Residues: CASSRRLAGRDEQYF.